The T cell receptor beta chain under discussion was sequenced for a study of blood T cell repertoires in COVID-19. Study context: The origin of the acute and convalescent COVID-19 samples was the United States, Italy and Spain.

In its sample, this clone was seen once. There are 16 residues in the CDR3. Unmatched junction bases numbered 7, after V lost 1 base and J lost 5 bases. The germline CDR1 and CDR2 sequences are MGHRA and YSYEKL. Some clones are missing from TCRdb's copy, which holds only in-frame ones; the method was immunoSEQ multiplex PCR. The table lists about 190,000 clones, around four fifths of them singletons. Sequencing was carried out using peripheral blood. This sequence originates from a man aged 25 to 40 with active or convalescent COVID-19. The J gene is TRBJ1-5, the V gene TRBV4-1, with TRBD1 matching over 8 bases. CDR3 coding DNA: TGCGCCAGCAGCCAAGCGGTTGGACAGGGATATCAGCCCCAGCATTTT. It yields the protein CASSQAVGQGYQPQHF.